The text below deals with one T cell receptor beta chain. Its antigen is still unknown. The method was immunoSEQ multiplex PCR; TCRdb's version includes in-frame clones alone and lacks a portion of them. The sample has approximately 83,000 clones, approximately 91% seen once. The CDR3 consists of 15 residues. CDR1 SGHVS and CDR2 FQNEAQ come from the germline V gene. V lost 5 bases to trimming and J lost 5 bases; unmatched junction nucleotides: 10. The entry originates in a study of T cells in localized non-small cell lung cancer. Study-wide points: The greatest T cell clonality was found in uninvolved adjacent lung (higher than in tumor). Sequencing covered just one tumor region, so heterogeneity cannot be ruled out. A median approximately 57 of the top 100 tumor clones appeared in adjacent lung.

This TCR was recovered from a woman aged 40-70 years with stage II squamous cell lung carcinoma. This chain uses TRBV7-8 with TRBJ2-5, with 8 bases lining up with TRBD2. The sequencing here drew on PBMCs, taken before any cancer treatment. CDR3 in DNA: TGTGCCAGCAGCCCAGCGGGAGCGATCGGGGAGACCCAGTACTTC. Protein sequence: CASSPAGAIGETQYF.